This T cell receptor beta chain was recorded in a study of blood T cell repertoires in COVID-19. Sequencing used immunoSEQ multiplex PCR; TCRdb keeps in-frame clones, though not all of them. The sample yields 390,000 or so clones, more than 75% seen once. In germline, CDR1 is GTSNPN, CDR2 SVGIG (reference sequence). V was shortened by 3 bases and J by 14 bases, with 14 bases between the two germline ends. This CDR3 is 12 amino acids long. Enrollees, roughly 18 to 89 years old, lived in approximately 24 US areas. The clonotype was recovered from a woman aged 45-65 years who had recovered from COVID-19. The V call is TRBV30, the J call TRBJ1-6; weak D call: TRBD1 (6 bases). The sample comprised PBMCs or T cells enriched from blood (not recorded which). The CDR3 bases are TGTGCCTGGAGCTATAGGGGGTCGACCCTCCACTTT. Translation: CAWSYRGSTLHF.